This T cell receptor (beta chain) comes out of a study of shared clonotypes between healthy human individuals (TCRdb year 2020). About the study as a whole: A couple of women and three men aged 18 to 49 years were included in the cohort. For each donor, CD4 naive and CD4 memory were each run on three plates, CD8 naive on two plates, and CD8 memory on one plate. Leukapheresis yielded between about 0.94 and 8.9 billion PBMCs per donor. To increase sequencing depth and limit assay-specific biases, different laboratories used diverse techniques to prepare libraries and sequence TCR repertoires. The study deeply sequenced blood TCR repertoires of five healthy adults to estimate repertoire size and the extent of clonotype sharing between individuals.

Trimming costs V 3 bases and J 3 bases, and their ends lie 9 bases apart. The CDR3 spans 13 residues, from the cysteine through the phenylalanine. CDR3 DNA is the only sequence kept; it has 39 bases, read in frame from the first base. Via the germline V gene (reference sequence), CDR1 is MNHEY and CDR2 SMNVEV. The research as a whole found: Because the study included only a small number of donors, the genetic and exposure-history diversity represented was limited. Sharing across a few donors was observed for about 4.8% of naive CD4, around 3.5% of naive CD8, over 2% of memory CD4, and about 0.4% of memory CD8 clonotypes. Sampling was restricted to blood, and TCR repertoires in tissues likely differ from the TCR repertoires found in blood. Naive subsets generally had larger estimated clonotype richness than memory subsets did. Incomplete sequencing was indicated by rarefaction of sorted-subset datasets, despite the large sequencing depth. Pairwise subsampling indicated that sequencing depth was expected to affect the degree of clonotype sharing among donors. Higher generation probabilities were observed for clonotypes shared by all four sorted-subset donors than for non-shared clonotypes.

Using the deep immunoSEQ assay, multiplex PCR amplified TCR CDR3 regions from genomic DNA. For each cell subset, the extracted genomic DNA was distributed evenly across all wells of several immunoSEQ 96-well plates, and each plate served as one replicate. For sorted subsets, about 220 ng of genomic DNA, equivalent to 25,000 to 30,000 T cell genomes, went into each replicate PCR. Purified libraries were quantified with a Qubit 3.0 fluorometer, sized on a Bioanalyzer 2100, and re-quantified with the KAPA Library Quantification kit. A separate single-read 150-cycle Illumina NextSeq 550 flow cell was used to sequence each immunoSEQ 96-well plate. The source study handled its data this way. Because only junctional sequences without quality scores were contained in the immunoSEQ output, filtering matching that applied to full-length reads could not be performed. Sequences were annotated with PyIR, a Python wrapper for IgBLAST v1.9, using IMGT germline references to assign V/J genes and CDR3. Reads with weak V/J assignments (E-value above 1e-6), missing CDR3, stop codons, out-of-frame junctions, or ambiguous translated residues were removed. V3J clonotypes were defined as sequences sharing the same inferred V gene, J gene, and CDR3 amino acid sequence. The percentage overlap between two repertoires was calculated by dividing the number of shared unique clonotypes by the size of the smaller repertoire. Richness of each repertoire was evaluated using RTK rarefaction, the Chao1 estimator, and Recon v2.1 estimates of unobserved clonotypes. OLGA was used to compute generation probabilities for all TCRbeta clonotypes that the gDNA method yielded from a handful of donors. TCRdb carries this immuneACCESS record with in-frame sequences only. Its versions omit some clonotypes, under half of them owing to an unresolved V gene in the studies checked, with the rest unexplained. V and J calls plus clone size are reproduced from that table; the DNA served to infer D and trimming. For this sample the table gives millions of clones, of which 85% to 95% were detected only once. The ten largest account for 0.39% of the sample.

The donors were healthy, HIV-negative adults who had no recently reported acute infections or vaccinations. Every donor was a Caucasian adult residing in Nashville, Tennessee, USA. CD4+ T cells were enriched by magnetic negative selection; naive cells were then positively selected on CD45RA, and the negative fraction formed the memory subset. After blood collection by leukapheresis, PBMCs were isolated using Ficoll-Histopaque density gradient centrifugation and then cryopreserved in the vapor phase of liquid nitrogen. Purity and quantity of every magnetically sorted T cell population were checked by analytical flow cytometry. Each sorted fraction had its genomic DNA isolated and then quantified by UV absorbance on a Nanodrop 2000c. A word on this clone: Which antigen it targets is not known. Base qualities are missing; no much larger clone stands one base away.

The clonotype was recovered from a man aged 18 to 29 in good health. Some clones in this sample may be carry-over from other donors' samples. The specimen was naive CD4+ T cells from PBMCs. What the cell subset or site label conveys for this sample: CD45RA+ positively selected. The chain joins TRBV27 to TRBJ2-7, with a tentative D gene TRBD2 over 6 matching bases. The CDR3 protein sequence reads: CASSFVGGYEQYF. The DNA sequence is as follows: TGTGCCAGCAGTTTTGTCGGGGGCTACGAGCAGTACTTC.